The subject of this entry is one TCR beta chain. The data are from a study of T cells in Graves' hyperthyroidism and ophthalmopathy. V lost 2 bases to trimming and J lost 4 bases, with 14 bases between them. Per germline, CDR1 LGHDT and CDR2 YNNKEL (reference sequence). This CDR3 has 15 residues. There were TCR beta CDR3 regions amplified from RNA transcripts. The HTBI primer set drove a first-round RT-PCR of the TCR CDR3. Each CDR3 protein is one row after TCRdb ran MiXCR on the multiplex PCR reads. The repertoire holds around 350,000 distinct CDR3 sequences, with about 18% as singletons. This receptor was obtained from a woman aged 18 to 35 with Graves' hyperthyroidism. Material for sequencing was blood. The gene calls are TRBV3-1 and TRBJ1-2; D uncertain. CDR3 in DNA: TGTGCCAGCAGCCAAATTAAAGGGCCTATCTATGGCTACACCTTC. Amino acid sequence: CASSQIKGPIYGYTF.